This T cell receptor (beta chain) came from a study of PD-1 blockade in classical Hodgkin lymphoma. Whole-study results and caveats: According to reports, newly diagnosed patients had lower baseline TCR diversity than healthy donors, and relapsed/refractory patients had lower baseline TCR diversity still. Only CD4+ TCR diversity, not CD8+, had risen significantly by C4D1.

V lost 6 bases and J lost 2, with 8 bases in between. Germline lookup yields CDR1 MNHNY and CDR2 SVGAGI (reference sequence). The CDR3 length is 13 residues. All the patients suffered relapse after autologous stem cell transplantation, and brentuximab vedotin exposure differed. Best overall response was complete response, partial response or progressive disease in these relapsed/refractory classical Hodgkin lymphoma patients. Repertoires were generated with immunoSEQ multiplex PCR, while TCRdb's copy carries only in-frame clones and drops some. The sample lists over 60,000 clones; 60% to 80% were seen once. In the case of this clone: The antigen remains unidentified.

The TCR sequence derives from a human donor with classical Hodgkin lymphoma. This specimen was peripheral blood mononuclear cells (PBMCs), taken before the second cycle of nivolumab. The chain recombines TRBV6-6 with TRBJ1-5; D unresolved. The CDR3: CASSDPGNQPQHF. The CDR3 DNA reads TGTGCCAGCAGCGATCCGGGCAATCAGCCCCAGCATTTT.